Below, 22 T cell receptor beta chains from the same sample are listed, as sequenced in a study of cytomegalovirus exposure and HLA in healthy donors. Here immunoSEQ multiplex PCR was the method, and the copy in TCRdb shows in-frame clones only, minus some. Of fewer than 200,000 clones listed, about 85% were seen once; the top ten hold more than 15%. Specimen: PBMCs. These receptors all come from a man aged 18 to 30 in good health and CMV-seropositive.

J is TRBJ2-7 and V is TRBV11-2; D possibly corresponds to TRBD1 (5 bases). V was trimmed by 2 bases and J by 9 bases, leaving 14 bases between them. The length of the CDR3 is 13 residues. The germline V gene has CDR1 SGHAT and CDR2 FQNNGV. This CDR3 reads CASSLMEQDAQYF. The CDR3 region has the DNA TGTGCCAGCAGCTTAATGGAACAGGACGCGCAGTACTTC.

The chain is built from TRBV14 and TRBJ1-1; D not certain. Looked up from germline, CDR1 is SGHDN and CDR2 is FVKESK. V was pared by 0 bases and J by 5 bases, with 7 bases between. The CDR3 covers 13 residues. CDR3 sequence (DNA): TGTGCCAGCAGCCAAGAAGAGGGAACTGAAGCTTTCTTT. Translated: CASSQEEGTEAFF.

The V and J genes are TRBV14 and TRBJ2-7; 9 nucleotides agree with TRBD2. J lost 1 base, V lost 5 bases, and 6 bases had no gene match. Germline V gene sequence: CDR1 SGHDN, CDR2 FVKESK. The CDR3 covers 15 residues. The CDR3 loop is CASSTTSGYSYEQYF. CDR3 DNA sequence: TGTGCCAGCAGCACTACTAGCGGGTATTCCTACGAGCAGTACTTC.

The chain carries TRBV28 and TRBJ1-1; 10 bases fit TRBD1. V was clipped by 2 bases and J by 2 bases; unmatched bases: 2. CDR1 is MDHEN and CDR2 is SYDVKM in the germline V gene. The CDR3 runs to 15 residues. The CDR3 DNA sequence: TGTGCCAGCAGTTTAGGGACAGGGGTAAACACTGAAGCTTTCTTT. This gives the protein CASSLGTGVNTEAFF.

This chain joins TRBV28 and TRBJ1-1, with 9 bases that match TRBD1. The V segment lost 2 bases and the J segment 7 bases; nucleotides outside the gene matches: 5. Looked up from germline, CDR1 is MDHEN and CDR2 is SYDVKM. The CDR3 length is 14 residues. CDR3 sequence: CASSLTQGAGEAFF. In DNA, the CDR3 is TGTGCCAGCAGTTTAACACAGGGGGCTGGTGAAGCTTTCTTT.

V usage is TRBV5-6 and J usage is TRBJ1-3; D ambiguous. The CDR3 is made up of 17 amino acids. Trimming took 4 bases from V and 0 from J, leaving 17 bases between them. The V gene's germline CDR1 is SGHDT and CDR2 YYEEEE. The CDR3 coding sequence is TGTGCCAGCAGCCCCCGCCCCCTGAGGAGCTCTGGAAACACCATATATTTT. Its protein product is CASSPRPLRSSGNTIYF.

This chain links TRBV5-6 with TRBJ2-5; the D gene is possibly TRBD2 (5 bases). The CDR3 covers 13 residues. Deletions cut 0 bases from V and 5 bases from J, with 8 bases between. Looked up from germline, CDR1 is SGHDT and CDR2 is YYEEEE. Here the CDR3 reads CASSLATGETQYF. The CDR3 nucleotides are TGTGCCAGCAGCTTGGCGACGGGGGAGACCCAGTACTTC.

This clone was found a few times. This chain connects TRBV27 to TRBJ1-5; tentative D call: TRBD1 (5 bases). The CDR3 contains 15 residues. Trimming shortened V by 4 bases and J by 0 bases, and 10 bases separated the two germline ends. Germline V gene data show CDR1 as MNHEY and CDR2 as SMNVEV (reference sequence). The CDR3 is CASSSTGASNQPQHF. The DNA of the CDR3 is TGTGCCAGCAGTTCCACAGGAGCTAGCAATCAGCCCCAGCATTTT.

The table lists this clone with a few counts. V and J are TRBV19 and TRBJ1-1, with TRBD1 matching 8 bases. This CDR3 region has 14 residues. The germline V gene encodes CDR1 LNHDA and CDR2 SQIVND (reference sequence). Trimming at V came to 2 bases and at J to 2 bases, leaving 1 base not matched to a gene. The CDR3 reads CASSISGGNTEAFF. The DNA of the CDR3 is TGTGCCAGTAGTATATCAGGGGGCAACACTGAAGCTTTCTTT.

In this sample, this clone turned up once. The CDR3 spells CASRWTGEDTEAFF. For the CDR3, the DNA is TGTGCCAGCAGGTGGACAGGGGAGGACACTGAAGCTTTCTTT. The chain employs TRBV27 and TRBJ1-1, with 9 bases matching TRBD1. The junction had 5 bases not matched to a gene; V was cut back by 6 bases and J by 3 bases. This CDR3 has 14 amino acids. CDR1 is MNHEY and CDR2 is SMNVEV in the germline V gene (reference sequence).

This chain's CDR3 is CASSVGPGGNIQYF. The CDR3 DNA reads TGTGCCAGCAGCGTAGGTCCAGGGGGGAACATTCAGTACTTC. V and J are TRBV9 and TRBJ2-4; maybe TRBD1 (7 bases). The CDR3 loop spans 14 amino acids. CDR1 SGDLS and CDR2 YYNGEE come from the germline V gene. With 0 bases removed from V and 7 bases from J, the gap between germline ends came to 11 bases.

The chain uses TRBV9 and TRBJ2-7, with D possibly being TRBD1 (5 bases). The CDR3 covers 15 residues. CDR1 and CDR2 (germline): SGDLS, YYNGEE. V was cut by 0 bases and J by 4 bases, with 14 bases left in between. Here the CDR3 reads CASSVALGLGYEQYF. The DNA of the CDR3 is TGTGCCAGCAGCGTAGCCTTGGGGCTCGGGTACGAGCAGTACTTC.

J is TRBJ2-3 and V is TRBV6-1; D uncertain. This CDR3 is 13 amino acids long. Germline CDR1 is MNHNS and CDR2 is SASEGT. V was trimmed by 4 bases and J by 4 bases, leaving 9 bases between them. CDR3 in amino acids: CASSGFPADTQYF. The DNA of the CDR3 is TGTGCCAGCAGTGGCTTTCCGGCAGATACGCAGTATTTT.

The DNA for the CDR3 is TGTGCCAGCCTAACAGGGGACCGCACCGGGGAGCTGTTTTTT. It codes for CASLTGDRTGELFF. This chain uses TRBV28 with TRBJ2-2, with TRBD1 matching 7 bases. V lost 8 bases, J lost 4 bases, and 7 bases stayed unmatched. The germline V gene encodes CDR1 MDHEN and CDR2 SYDVKM. CDR3 length equals 14 residues.

There are a few counts of this clone. The chain links TRBV28 to TRBJ1-5; 9 nucleotides align to TRBD1. V shed 4 bases, J shed 7 bases, and the junction held 5 bases outside the gene matches. This CDR3 is built from 14 residues. CDR1 and CDR2 from the germline V gene are MDHEN and SYDVKM. CDR3 protein: CASSSGTGKQPQHF. The CDR3 region has the DNA TGTGCCAGCAGTTCCGGGACAGGGAAACAGCCCCAGCATTTT.

The chain links TRBV19 to TRBJ2-1; 15 bases map to TRBD2. The CDR3 sequence is 18 residues long. The V gene's germline CDR1 is LNHDA and CDR2 SQIVND (reference sequence). V lost 3 bases, J lost 7 bases, and 10 bases stayed unmatched. CDR3 sequence reads: CASSMITPGTSGRNEQFF. In nucleotides, the CDR3 is TGTGCCAGTAGTATGATCACCCCCGGGACTAGCGGGAGGAATGAGCAGTTCTTC. Full variable domain (rest looked up from reference TRBV19 and TRBJ2-1): DGGITQSPKYLFRKEGQNVTLSCEQNLNHDAMYWYRQDPGQGLRLIYYSQIVNDFQKGDIAEGYSVSREKKESFPLTVTSAQKNPTAFYLCASSMITPGTSGRNEQFFGPGTRLTVL.

This CDR3 reads CASSPMTASQHKGLNTEAFF. The DNA for the CDR3 is TGCGCCAGCAGCCCAATGACCGCCTCTCAACATAAGGGGCTTAACACTGAAGCTTTCTTT. The chain recombines TRBV4-1 with TRBJ1-1, with D maybe TRBD1 (5 bases). The germline V gene encodes CDR1 MGHRA and CDR2 YSYEKL. V was clipped by 4 bases and J by 2 bases, with 29 bases between them. The CDR3 has 20 residues.

This clone was seen more than once but under ten times. This CDR3 is CASSFSISGNTIYF. The CDR3 nucleotides read TGTGCCAGCAGTTTTTCAATCTCTGGAAACACCATATATTTT. This rearrangement joins TRBV28 to TRBJ1-3; D is ambiguous. Trimming stripped 3 bases from V and 0 bases from J, with 6 bases between. The V gene's germline CDR1 is MDHEN and CDR2 SYDVKM. This CDR3 contains 14 residues.

The chain carries TRBV27 and TRBJ2-7; 8 positions agree with TRBD1. The CDR3 contains 14 residues. Germline CDR1 MNHEY, CDR2 SMNVEV (reference sequence). Germline trimming cut 6 bases from V and 0 bases from J; bases unmatched to any gene: 4. The DNA of the CDR3 is TGTGCCAGCAGGTTGACAGGGGCCTCCTACGAGCAGTACTTC. This translates into CASRLTGASYEQYF.

The sample holds a few counts of this clone. This chain links TRBV6-7 with TRBJ1-1; D perhaps matches TRBD1 (6 bases). TRBV6-7 is an ORF; its function is uncertain. The CDR3 length is 15 residues. V lost 7 bases and J lost 5, with 20 bases in between. CDR3 in DNA: TGTGCCAGCACCTCAGGGCAGGGGCGCGGGACTGAAGCTTTCTTT. Encoded protein: CASTSGQGRGTEAFF.

V is TRBV7-9 and J is TRBJ1-1, with D uncertain. V was shortened by 4 bases and J by 1 base, with 10 bases between the two germline ends. Germline CDR1 reads SEHNR; CDR2 reads FQNEAQ (reference sequence). There are 14 residues in the CDR3. The CDR3, as DNA: TGTGCCAGCAGCTCCAGGCAGCCGAACACTGAAGCTTTCTTT. As protein: CASSSRQPNTEAFF.

The chain employs TRBV19 and TRBJ1-2, with 8 bases matching TRBD1. Germline CDR1 reads LNHDA; CDR2 reads SQIVND (reference sequence). The CDR3 loop spans 15 amino acids. Trimming removed 8 bases from V and 3 bases from J; junction bases left unmatched: 11. The CDR3 sequence is CASGGRGLSDYGYTF. CDR3 DNA sequence: TGTGCCAGTGGTGGCAGGGGGCTTTCTGACTATGGCTACACCTTC.